This TCR beta chain was found in a study of CD4 and CD8 cells across lung adenocarcinoma regions. This clonotype has just a few counts. Germline V gene sequence: CDR1 MGHDK, CDR2 SYGVNS. There are 15 residues in the CDR3. The junction had 3 bases not matched to a gene; V was cut back by 7 bases and J by 1 base. Localized lung adenocarcinoma, a non-small cell lung cancer, affected the donors. Each CDR3 protein gets one entry after TCRdb re-called the PCR reads with MiXCR. This repertoire shows tens of thousands of distinct CDR3 sequences, under 60% found once; its top ten account for around 50%. This TCR came from a male donor with lung adenocarcinoma. The CD4 and CD8 labels of this study may be unreliable. This chain connects TRBV25-1 to TRBJ2-1, with 11 bases matching TRBD1. The source material was CD8+ T cells from the center of a lung tumor. CDR3 amino acids: CASIGDRGSYNEQFF. The CDR3 DNA sequence: TGTGCCAGCATCGGGGACAGGGGGTCCTACAATGAGCAGTTCTTC.